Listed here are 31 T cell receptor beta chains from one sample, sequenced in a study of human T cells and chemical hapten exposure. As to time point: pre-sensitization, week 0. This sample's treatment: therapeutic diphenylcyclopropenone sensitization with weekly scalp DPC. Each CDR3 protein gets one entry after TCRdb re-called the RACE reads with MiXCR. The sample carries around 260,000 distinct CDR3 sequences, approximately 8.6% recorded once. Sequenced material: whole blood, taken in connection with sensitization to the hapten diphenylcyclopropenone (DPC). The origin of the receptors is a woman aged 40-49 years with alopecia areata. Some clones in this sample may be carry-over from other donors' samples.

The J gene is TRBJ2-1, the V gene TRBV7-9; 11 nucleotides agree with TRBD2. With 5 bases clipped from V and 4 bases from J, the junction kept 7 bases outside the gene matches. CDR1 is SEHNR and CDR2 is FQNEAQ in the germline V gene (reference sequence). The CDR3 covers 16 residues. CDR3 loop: CASSPPGTSGYNEQFF. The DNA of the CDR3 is TGTGCCAGCAGCCCGCCCGGGACTAGCGGTTACAATGAGCAGTTCTTC.

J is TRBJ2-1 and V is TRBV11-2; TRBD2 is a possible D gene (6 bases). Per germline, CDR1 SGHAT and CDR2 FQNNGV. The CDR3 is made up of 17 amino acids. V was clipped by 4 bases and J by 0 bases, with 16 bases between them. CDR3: CASSSFRDSSSYNEQFF. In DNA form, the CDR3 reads TGTGCCAGCAGCTCATTCCGGGACTCGAGCTCCTACAATGAGCAGTTCTTC.

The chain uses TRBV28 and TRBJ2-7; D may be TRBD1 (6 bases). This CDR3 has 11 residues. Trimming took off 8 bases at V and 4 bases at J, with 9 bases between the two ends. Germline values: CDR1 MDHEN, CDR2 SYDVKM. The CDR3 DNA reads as TGTGCCAGCGAGCAGGGGTACGAGCAGTACTTC. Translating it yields CASEQGYEQYF.

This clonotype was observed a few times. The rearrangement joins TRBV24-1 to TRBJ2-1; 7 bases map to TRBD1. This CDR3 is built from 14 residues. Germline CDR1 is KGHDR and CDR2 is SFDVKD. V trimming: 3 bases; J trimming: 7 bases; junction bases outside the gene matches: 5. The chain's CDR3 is CATSDLDRVNEQFF. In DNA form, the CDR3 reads TGTGCCACCAGTGATCTCGACAGGGTGAATGAGCAGTTCTTC.

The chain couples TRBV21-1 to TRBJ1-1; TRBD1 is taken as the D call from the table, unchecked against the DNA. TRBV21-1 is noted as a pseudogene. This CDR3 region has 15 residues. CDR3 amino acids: CASSRPGHKNTEAFF. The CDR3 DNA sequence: TGTGCCAGCAGCAGGCCGGGACATAAGAACACTGAAGCTTTCTTT.

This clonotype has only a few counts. The CDR3 here is CASRPGQNSPLHF. The CDR3 bases are TGTGCCAGCAGACCGGGTCAGAATTCACCCCTCCACTTT. The chain carries TRBV12-3 or TRBV12-4 and TRBJ1-6; D unresolved. The CDR3 loop spans 13 amino acids. Trimming removed 6 bases at V and 7 bases at J, with 10 bases between.

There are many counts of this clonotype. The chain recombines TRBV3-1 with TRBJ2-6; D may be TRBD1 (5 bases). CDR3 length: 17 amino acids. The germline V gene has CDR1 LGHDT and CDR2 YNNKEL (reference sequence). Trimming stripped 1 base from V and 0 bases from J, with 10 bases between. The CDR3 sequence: CASSQGTLPSGANVLTF. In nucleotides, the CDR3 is TGTGCCAGCAGCCAAGGGACACTCCCCTCTGGGGCCAACGTCCTGACTTTC.

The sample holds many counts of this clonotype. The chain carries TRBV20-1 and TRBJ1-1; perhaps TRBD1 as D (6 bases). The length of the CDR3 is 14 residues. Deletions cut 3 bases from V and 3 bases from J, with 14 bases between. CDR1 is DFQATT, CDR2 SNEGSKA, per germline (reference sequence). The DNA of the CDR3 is TGCAGTGCTAGGAGGGGGGCATGGGACACTGAAGCTTTCTTT. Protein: CSARRGAWDTEAFF.

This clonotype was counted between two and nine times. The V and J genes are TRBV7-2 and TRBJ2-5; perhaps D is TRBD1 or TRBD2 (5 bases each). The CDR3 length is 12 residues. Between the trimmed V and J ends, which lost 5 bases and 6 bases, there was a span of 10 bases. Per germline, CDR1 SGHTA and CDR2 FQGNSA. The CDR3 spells CASSAGTKTQYF. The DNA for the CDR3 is TGTGCCAGCAGCGCAGGGACGAAGACCCAGTACTTC.

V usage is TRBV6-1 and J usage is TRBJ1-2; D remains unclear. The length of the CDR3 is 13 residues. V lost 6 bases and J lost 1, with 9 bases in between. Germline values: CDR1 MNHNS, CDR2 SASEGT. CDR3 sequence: CASRLDGNYGYTF. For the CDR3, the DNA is TGTGCCAGCAGATTGGACGGTAACTATGGCTACACCTTC.

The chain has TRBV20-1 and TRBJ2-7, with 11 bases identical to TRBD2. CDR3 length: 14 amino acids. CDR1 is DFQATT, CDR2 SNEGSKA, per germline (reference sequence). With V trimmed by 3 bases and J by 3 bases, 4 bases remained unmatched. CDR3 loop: CSARELAGVYEQYF. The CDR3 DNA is TGCAGTGCTAGGGAACTAGCGGGAGTCTACGAGCAGTACTTC.

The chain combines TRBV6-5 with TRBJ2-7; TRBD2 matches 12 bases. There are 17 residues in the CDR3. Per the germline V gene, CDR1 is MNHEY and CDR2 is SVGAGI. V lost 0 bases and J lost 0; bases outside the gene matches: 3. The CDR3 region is CASSYSLTSGSSYEQYF. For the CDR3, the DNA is TGTGCCAGCAGTTACTCATTGACTAGCGGGAGCTCCTACGAGCAGTACTTC.

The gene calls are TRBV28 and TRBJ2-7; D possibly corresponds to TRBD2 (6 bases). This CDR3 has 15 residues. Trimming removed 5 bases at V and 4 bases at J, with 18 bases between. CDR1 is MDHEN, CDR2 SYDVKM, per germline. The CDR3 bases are TGTGCCAGCAGTCCCAGTTCAAGCGGGTCATACGAGCAGTACTTC. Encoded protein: CASSPSSSGSYEQYF.

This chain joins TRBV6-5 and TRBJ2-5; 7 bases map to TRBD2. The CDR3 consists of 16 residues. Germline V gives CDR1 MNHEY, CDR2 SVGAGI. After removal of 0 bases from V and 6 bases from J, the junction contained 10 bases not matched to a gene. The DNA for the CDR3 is TGTGCCAGCAGTTACTCGCCCAGCGGGATTGAGAAGACCCAGTACTTC. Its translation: CASSYSPSGIEKTQYF.

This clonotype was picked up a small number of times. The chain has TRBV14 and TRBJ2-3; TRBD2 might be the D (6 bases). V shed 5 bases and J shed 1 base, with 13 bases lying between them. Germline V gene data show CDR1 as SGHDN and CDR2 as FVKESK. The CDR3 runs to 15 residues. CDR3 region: CASSTRGGGTDTQYF. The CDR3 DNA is TGTGCCAGCAGCACACGGGGAGGCGGCACAGATACGCAGTATTTT.

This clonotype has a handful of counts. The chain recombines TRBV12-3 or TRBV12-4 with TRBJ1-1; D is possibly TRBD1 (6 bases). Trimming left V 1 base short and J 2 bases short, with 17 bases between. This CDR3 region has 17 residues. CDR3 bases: TGTGCCAGCAGTTTAGGGCAGGGGAGGGCCCCTAACACTGAAGCTTTCTTT. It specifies CASSLGQGRAPNTEAFF.

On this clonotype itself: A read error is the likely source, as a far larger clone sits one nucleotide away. DNA for the CDR3: TGTGCCAGCAGCTTAGGGAGCTCCTACAATGTGCAGTTCTTC. Protein sequence: CASSLGSSYNVQFF. This chain links TRBV11-2 with TRBJ2-1; D remains unclear. Germline assignment: CDR1 SGHAT and CDR2 FQNNGV. The CDR3 has 14 amino acids. Full variable domain (outside the CDR3, taken from reference TRBV11-2 and TRBJ2-1): EAGVAQSPRYKIIEKRQSVAFWCNPISGHATLYWYQQILGQGPKLLIQFQNNGVVDDSQLPKDRFSAERLKGVDSTLKIQPAKLEDSAVYLCASSLGSSYNVQFFGPGTRLTVL.

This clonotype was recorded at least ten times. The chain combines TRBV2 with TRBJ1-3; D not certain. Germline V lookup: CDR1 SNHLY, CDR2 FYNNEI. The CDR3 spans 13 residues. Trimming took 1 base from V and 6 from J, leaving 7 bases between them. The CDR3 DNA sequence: TGTGCCAGCAGTGAAGGCGGGGAAAACACCATATATTTT. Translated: CASSEGGENTIYF. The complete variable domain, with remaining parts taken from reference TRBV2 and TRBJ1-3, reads EPEVTQTPSHQVTQMGQEVILRCVPISNHLYFYWYRQILGQKVEFLVSFYNNEISEKSEIFDDQFSVERPDGSNFTLKIRSTKLEDSAMYFCASSEGGENTIYFGEGSWLTVV.

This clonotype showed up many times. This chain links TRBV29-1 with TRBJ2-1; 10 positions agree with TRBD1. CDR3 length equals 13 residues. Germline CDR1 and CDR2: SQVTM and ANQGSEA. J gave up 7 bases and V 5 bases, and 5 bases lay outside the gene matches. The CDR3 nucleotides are TGCAGCGTTCAGGGACAGGGGATGAATGAGCAGTTCTTC. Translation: CSVQGQGMNEQFF.

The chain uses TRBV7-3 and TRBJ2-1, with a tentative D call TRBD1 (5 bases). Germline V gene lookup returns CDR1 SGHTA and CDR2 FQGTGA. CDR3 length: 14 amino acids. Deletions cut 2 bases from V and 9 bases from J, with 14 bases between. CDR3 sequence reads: CASSLSRESTEQFF. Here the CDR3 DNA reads TGTGCCAGCAGCTTATCCAGGGAAAGTACTGAGCAGTTCTTC.

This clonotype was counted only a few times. This CDR3 is CASKGDNSYNEQFF. CDR3 nucleotide sequence: TGTGCCAGCAAAGGTGATAACTCCTACAATGAGCAGTTCTTC. This chain uses TRBV3-1 with TRBJ2-1; D remains ambiguous. CDR1 is LGHDT, CDR2 YNNKEL, per germline (reference sequence). CDR3 length equals 14 residues. Trimming cost V 7 bases and J 0 bases, with 10 bases left between them.

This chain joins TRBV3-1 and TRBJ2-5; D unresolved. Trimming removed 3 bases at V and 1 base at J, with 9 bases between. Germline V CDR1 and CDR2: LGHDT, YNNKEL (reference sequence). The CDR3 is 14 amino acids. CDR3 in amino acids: CASSHSALQETQYF. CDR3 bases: TGTGCCAGCAGCCATTCCGCCCTCCAAGAGACCCAGTACTTC.

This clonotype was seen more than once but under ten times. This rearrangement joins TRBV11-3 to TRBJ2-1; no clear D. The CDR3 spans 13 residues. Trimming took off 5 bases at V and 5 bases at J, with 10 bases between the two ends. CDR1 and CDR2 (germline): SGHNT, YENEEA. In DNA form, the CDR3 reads TGTGCCAGCAGCCCCTCCGTCGACAATGAGCAGTTCTTC. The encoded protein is CASSPSVDNEQFF.

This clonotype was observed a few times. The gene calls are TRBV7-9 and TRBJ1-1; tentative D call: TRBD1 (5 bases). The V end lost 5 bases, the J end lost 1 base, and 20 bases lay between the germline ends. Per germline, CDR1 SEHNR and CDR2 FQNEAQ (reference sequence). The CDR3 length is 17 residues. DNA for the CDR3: TGTGCCAGCAGCGCGTCCCCCGACAGTATAGCGAACACTGAAGCTTTCTTT. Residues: CASSASPDSIANTEAFF.

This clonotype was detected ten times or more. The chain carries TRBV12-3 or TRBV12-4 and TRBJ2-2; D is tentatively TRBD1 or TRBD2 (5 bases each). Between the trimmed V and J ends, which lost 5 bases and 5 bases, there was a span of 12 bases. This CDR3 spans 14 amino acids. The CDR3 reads CASSPGTLTGELFF. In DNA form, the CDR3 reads TGTGCCAGCAGTCCCGGGACCTTAACCGGGGAGCTGTTTTTT.

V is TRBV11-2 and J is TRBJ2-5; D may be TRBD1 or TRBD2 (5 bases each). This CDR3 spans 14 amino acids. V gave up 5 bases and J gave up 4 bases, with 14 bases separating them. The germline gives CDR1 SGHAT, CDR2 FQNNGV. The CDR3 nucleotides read TGTGCCAGCAGCCAACAGGCCCGGGGAGAGACCCAGTACTTC. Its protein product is CASSQQARGETQYF.

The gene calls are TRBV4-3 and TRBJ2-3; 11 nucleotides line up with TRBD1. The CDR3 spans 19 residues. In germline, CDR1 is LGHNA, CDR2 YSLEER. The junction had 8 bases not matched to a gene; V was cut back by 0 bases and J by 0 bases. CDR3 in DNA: TGCGCCAGCAGCCAAGATCCGGGGACAGGGGGGATAAGCACAGATACGCAGTATTTT. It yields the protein CASSQDPGTGGISTDTQYF.

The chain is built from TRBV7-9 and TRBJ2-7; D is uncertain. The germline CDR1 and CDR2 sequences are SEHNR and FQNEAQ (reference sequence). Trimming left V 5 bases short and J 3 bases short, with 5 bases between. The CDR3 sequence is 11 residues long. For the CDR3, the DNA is TGTGCCAGCAGCCCGGACTACGAGCAGTACTTC. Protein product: CASSPDYEQYF.

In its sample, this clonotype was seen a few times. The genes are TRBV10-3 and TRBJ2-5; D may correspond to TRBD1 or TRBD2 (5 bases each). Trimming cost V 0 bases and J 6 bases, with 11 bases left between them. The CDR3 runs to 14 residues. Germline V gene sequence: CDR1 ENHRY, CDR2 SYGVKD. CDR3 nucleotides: TGTGCCATCAGTGAGTCGGCCAGGGAGAAGACCCAGTACTTC. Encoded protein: CAISESAREKTQYF.

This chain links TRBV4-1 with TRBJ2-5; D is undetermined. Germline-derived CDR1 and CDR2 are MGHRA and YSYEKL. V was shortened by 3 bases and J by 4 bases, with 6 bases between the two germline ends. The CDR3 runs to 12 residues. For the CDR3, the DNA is TGCGCCAGCAGCCATATGCGAGAGACCCAGTACTTC. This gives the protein CASSHMRETQYF.

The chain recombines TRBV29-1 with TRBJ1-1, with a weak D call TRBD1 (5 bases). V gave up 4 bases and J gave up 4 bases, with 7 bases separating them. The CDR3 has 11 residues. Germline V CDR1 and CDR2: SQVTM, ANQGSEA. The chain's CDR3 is CSVVRGTEAFF. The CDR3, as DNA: TGCAGCGTTGTAAGGGGCACTGAAGCTTTCTTT. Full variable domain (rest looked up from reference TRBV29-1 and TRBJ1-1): SAVISQKPSRDICQRGTSLTIQCQVDSQVTMMFWYRQQPGQSLTLIATANQGSEATYESGFVIDKFPISRPNLTFSTLTVSNMSPEDSSIYLCSVVRGTEAFFGQGTRLTVV.